This T cell receptor beta chain was documented in a study of blood T cell repertoires in COVID-19. This clone appeared a single time. Profiled with immunoSEQ multiplex PCR; TCRdb holds only in-frame clones, not every one. The table lists about 190,000 clones, around 87% of them singletons. The material sequenced was peripheral blood. This sequence originates from a woman between 18 and 29 years old who had recovered from COVID-19.

CDR3 DNA: TGTGCCAGCAGTTTGAGGGCTAGCGGGGGGAACTCCTACGAGCAGTACTTC. As protein: CASSLRASGGNSYEQYF. J is TRBJ2-7 and V is TRBV27, with 11 bases matching TRBD2. The length of the CDR3 is 17 residues. V dropped 3 bases and J dropped 0; count of bases not matched to a gene: 7. Germline CDR1 and CDR2: MNHEY and SMNVEV (reference sequence).